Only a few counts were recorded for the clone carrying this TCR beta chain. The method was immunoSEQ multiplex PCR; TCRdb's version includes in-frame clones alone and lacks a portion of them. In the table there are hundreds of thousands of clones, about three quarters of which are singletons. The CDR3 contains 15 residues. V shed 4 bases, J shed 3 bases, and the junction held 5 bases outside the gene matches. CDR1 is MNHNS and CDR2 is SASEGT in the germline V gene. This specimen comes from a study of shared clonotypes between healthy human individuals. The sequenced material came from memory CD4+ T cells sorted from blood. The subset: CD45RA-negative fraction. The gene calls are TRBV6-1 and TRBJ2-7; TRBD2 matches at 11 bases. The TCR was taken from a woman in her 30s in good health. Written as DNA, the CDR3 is TGTGCCAGCAGTGTAGGGACTAGCGGAGACTACGAGCAGTACTTC. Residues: CASSVGTSGDYEQYF.